This TCR beta chain appears in the sequencing data of a study of blood T cells in healthy people across ages. Overall study results and limits: From one million sequenced T cells, diversity estimates were lower bounds.

Drawing of peripheral blood yielded 8.5 to 10 milliliters from each donor. A minimum of 5 micrograms of total RNA was extracted per sample. Trimming at V came to 2 bases and at J to 7 bases, leaving 13 bases not matched to a gene. Germline V CDR1 and CDR2: SGHTA, FQGTGA. The CDR3 has 17 amino acids. As concerns this clonotype: Its specificity is unknown.

With a J-beta primer mix and a sample-barcoded 5' primer, a second PCR ran about 7 to 11 cycles. TCRdb recomputed calls from the 5' RACE reads with MiXCR, one row per CDR3 protein. The sample includes under 750,000 distinct CDR3 sequences, 47% of them seen just once. The TCR was taken from an elderly man in good health. Sequenced input: blood. The chain uses TRBV7-3 and TRBJ2-1; the match to TRBD2 covers 8 bases. The CDR3 nucleotides read TGTGCCAGCAGCTTATACCTCGGGGGGACTAGGAGTAATGAGCAGTTCTTC. This translates into CASSLYLGGTRSNEQFF. Looking up the rest from reference TRBV7-3 and TRBJ2-1 gives the full variable domain: GAGVSQTPSNKVTEKGKYVELRCDPISGHTALYWYRQSLGQGPEFLIYFQGTGAADDSGLPNDRFFAVRPEGSVSTLKIQRTERGDSAVYLCASSLYLGGTRSNEQFFGPGTRLTVL.